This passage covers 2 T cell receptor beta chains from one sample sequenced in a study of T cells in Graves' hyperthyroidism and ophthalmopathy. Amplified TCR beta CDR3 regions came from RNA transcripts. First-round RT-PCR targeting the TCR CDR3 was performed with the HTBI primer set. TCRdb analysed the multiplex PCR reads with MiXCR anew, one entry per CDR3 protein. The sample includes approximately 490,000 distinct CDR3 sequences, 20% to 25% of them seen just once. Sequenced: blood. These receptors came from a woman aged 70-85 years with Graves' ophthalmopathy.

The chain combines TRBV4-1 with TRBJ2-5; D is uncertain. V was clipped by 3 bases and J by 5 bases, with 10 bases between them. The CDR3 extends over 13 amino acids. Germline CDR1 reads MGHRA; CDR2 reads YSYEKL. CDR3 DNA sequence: TGCGCCAGCAGCCATCCCTCGTGGGAGACCCAGTACTTC. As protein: CASSHPSWETQYF.

CDR3 DNA: TGTGCCAGCAGCTTAGATCTCGAGACCGGGGAGCTGTTTTTT. It translates to CASSLDLETGELFF. The rearrangement uses TRBV11-2 and TRBJ2-2; D ambiguous. The CDR3 totals 14 residues. Germline loops: CDR1 SGHAT, CDR2 FQNNGV. V was pared by 0 bases and J by 5 bases, with 7 bases between.